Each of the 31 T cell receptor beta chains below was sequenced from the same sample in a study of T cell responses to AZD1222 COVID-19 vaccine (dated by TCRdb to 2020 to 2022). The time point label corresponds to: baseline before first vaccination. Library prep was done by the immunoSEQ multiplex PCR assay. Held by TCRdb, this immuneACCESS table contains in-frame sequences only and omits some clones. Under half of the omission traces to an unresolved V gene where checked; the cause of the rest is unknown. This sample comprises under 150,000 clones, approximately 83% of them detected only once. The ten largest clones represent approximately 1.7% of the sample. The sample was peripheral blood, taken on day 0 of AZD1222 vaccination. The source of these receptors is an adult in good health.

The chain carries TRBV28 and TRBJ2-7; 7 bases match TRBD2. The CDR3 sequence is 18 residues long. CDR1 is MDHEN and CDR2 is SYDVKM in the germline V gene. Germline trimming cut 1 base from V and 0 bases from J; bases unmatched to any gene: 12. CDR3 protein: CASSLFSLKRDDSYEQYF. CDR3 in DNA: TGTGCCAGCAGTTTATTTTCCCTCAAGCGGGATGACTCCTACGAGCAGTACTTC.

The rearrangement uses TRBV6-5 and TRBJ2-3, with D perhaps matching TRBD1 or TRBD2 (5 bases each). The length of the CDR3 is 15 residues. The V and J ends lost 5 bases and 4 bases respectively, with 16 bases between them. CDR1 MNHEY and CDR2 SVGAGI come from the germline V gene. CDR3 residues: CASSPLARGADTQYF. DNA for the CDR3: TGTGCCAGCAGTCCCCTCGCTCGGGGCGCAGATACGCAGTATTTT.

The CDR3 sequence is CASSHQPVNTEAFF. The CDR3 DNA reads TGTGCCAGCAGCCATCAGCCCGTGAACACTGAAGCTTTCTTT. The rearrangement links TRBV28 to TRBJ1-1; D remains unclear. CDR3 length equals 14 residues. V was cut by 6 bases and J by 0 bases, with 11 bases left in between. CDR1 is MDHEN, CDR2 SYDVKM, per germline.

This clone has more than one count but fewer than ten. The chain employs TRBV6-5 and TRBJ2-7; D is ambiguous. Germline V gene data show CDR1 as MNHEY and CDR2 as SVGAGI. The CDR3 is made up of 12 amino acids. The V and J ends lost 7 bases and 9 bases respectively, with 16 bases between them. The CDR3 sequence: CASKDPTRPQYF. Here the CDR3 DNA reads TGTGCCAGCAAGGACCCCACTCGGCCGCAGTACTTC.

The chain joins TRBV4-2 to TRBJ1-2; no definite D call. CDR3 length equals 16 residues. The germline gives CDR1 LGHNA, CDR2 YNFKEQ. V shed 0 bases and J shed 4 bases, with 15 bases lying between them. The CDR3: CASSQDERRATYGYTF. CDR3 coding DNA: TGTGCCAGCAGCCAAGATGAACGGCGGGCGACCTATGGCTACACCTTC.

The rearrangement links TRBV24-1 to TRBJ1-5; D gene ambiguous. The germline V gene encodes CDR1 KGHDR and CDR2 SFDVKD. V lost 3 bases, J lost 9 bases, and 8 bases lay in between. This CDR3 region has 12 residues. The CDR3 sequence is CATSDPRGPQHF. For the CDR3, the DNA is TGTGCCACCAGTGATCCGCGGGGGCCCCAGCATTTT.

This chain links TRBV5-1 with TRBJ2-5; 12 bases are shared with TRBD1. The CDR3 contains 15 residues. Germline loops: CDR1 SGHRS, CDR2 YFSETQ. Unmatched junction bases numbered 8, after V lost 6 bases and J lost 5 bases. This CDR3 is CASTRDRGRGETQYF. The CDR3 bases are TGCGCCAGCACCCGGGACAGGGGGCGTGGGGAGACCCAGTACTTC.

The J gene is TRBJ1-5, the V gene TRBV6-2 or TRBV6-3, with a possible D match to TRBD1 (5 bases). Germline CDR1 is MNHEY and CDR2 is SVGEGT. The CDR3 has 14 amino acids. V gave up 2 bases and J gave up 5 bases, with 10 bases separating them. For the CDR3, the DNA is TGTGCCAGCAGTTACCGGGACCGATATCAGCCCCAGCATTTT. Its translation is CASSYRDRYQPQHF.

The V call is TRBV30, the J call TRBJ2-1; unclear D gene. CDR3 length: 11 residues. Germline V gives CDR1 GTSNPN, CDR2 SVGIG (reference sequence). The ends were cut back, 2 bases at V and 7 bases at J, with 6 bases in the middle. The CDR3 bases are TGTGCCTGGAGTCGTAGGAATGAGCAGTTCTTC. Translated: CAWSRRNEQFF.

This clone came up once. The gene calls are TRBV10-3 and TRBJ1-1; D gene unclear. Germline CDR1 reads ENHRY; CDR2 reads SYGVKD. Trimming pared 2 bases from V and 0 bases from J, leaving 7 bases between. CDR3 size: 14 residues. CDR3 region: CAISEEVMNTEAFF. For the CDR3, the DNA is TGTGCCATCAGTGAGGAGGTTATGAACACTGAAGCTTTCTTT.

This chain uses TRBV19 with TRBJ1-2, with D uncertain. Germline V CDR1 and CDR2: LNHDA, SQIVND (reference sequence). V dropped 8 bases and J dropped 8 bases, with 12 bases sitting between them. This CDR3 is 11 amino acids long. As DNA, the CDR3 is TGTGCCAGTTCTCCAGGTCCCGGCTACACCTTC. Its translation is CASSPGPGYTF.

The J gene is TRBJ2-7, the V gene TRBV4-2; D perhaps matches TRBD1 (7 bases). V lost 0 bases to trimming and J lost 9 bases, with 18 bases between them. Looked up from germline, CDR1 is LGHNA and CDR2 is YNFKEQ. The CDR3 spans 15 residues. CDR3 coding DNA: TGTGCCAGCAGCCAAGATAACAGGGGAGGTGGGAGGCAGTACTTC. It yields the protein CASSQDNRGGGRQYF.

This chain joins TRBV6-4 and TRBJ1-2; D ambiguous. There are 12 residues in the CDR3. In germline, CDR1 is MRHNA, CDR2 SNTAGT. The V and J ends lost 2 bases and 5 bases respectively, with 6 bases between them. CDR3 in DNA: TGTGCCAGCAGTGACCCACTATATGGCTACACCTTC. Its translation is CASSDPLYGYTF.

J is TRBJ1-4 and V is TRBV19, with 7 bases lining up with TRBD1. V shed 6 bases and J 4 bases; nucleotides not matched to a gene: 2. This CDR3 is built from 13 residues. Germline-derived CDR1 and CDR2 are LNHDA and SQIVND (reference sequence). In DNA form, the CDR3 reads TGTGCCAGTAGGGGGACAGTTAATGAAAAACTGTTTTTT. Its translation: CASRGTVNEKLFF.

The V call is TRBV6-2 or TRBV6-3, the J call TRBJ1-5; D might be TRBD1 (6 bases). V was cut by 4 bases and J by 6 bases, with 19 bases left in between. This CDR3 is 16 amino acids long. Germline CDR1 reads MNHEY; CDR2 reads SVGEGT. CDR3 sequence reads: CASSSQMRRGGQPQHF. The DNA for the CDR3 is TGTGCCAGCAGTTCTCAAATGAGGAGGGGGGGTCAGCCCCAGCATTTT.

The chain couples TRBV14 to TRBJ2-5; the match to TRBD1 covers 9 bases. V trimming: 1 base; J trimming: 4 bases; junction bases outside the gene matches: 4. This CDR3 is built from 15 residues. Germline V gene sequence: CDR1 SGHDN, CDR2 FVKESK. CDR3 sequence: CASSQGTGGLETQYF. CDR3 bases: TGTGCCAGCAGCCAAGGTACAGGGGGCTTAGAGACCCAGTACTTC.

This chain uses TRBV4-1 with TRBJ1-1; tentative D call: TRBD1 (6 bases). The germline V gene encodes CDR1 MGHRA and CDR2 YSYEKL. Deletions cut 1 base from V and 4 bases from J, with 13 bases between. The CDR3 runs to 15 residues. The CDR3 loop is CASSQAAGAGTEAFF. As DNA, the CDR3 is TGCGCCAGCAGCCAAGCCGCAGGGGCCGGCACTGAAGCTTTCTTT.

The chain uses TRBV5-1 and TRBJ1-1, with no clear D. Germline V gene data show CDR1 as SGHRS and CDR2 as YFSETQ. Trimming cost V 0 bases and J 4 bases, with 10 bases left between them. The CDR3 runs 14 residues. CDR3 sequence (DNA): TGCGCCAGCAGCTTGGGGGAAACCTTCACTGAAGCTTTCTTT. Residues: CASSLGETFTEAFF.

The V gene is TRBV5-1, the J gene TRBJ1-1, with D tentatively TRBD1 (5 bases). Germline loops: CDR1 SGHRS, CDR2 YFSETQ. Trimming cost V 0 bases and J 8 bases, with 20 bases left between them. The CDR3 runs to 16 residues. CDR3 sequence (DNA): TGCGCCAGCAGCTTGGGAGACAGTCCTTTGGGGAGGGAAGCTTTCTTT. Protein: CASSLGDSPLGREAFF. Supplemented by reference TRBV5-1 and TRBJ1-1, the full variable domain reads KAGVTQTPRYLIKTRGQQVTLSCSPISGHRSVSWYQQTPGQGLQFLFEYFSETQRNKGNFPGRFSGRQFSNSRSEMNVSTLELGDSALYLCASSLGDSPLGREAFFGQGTRLTVV.

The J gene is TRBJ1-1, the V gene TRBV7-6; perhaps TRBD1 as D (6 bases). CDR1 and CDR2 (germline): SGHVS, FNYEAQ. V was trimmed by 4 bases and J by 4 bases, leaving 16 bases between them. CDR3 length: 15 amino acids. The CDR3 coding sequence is TGTGCCAGCAGCTCTCAGGGGTTGCGAGGCACTGAAGCTTTCTTT. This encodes CASSSQGLRGTEAFF.

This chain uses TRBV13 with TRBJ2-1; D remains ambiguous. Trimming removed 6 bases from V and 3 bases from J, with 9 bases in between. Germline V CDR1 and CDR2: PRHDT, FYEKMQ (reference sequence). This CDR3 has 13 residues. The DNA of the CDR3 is TGTGCCAGCAGGGGCCCCTTCTACAATGAGCAGTTCTTC. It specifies CASRGPFYNEQFF.

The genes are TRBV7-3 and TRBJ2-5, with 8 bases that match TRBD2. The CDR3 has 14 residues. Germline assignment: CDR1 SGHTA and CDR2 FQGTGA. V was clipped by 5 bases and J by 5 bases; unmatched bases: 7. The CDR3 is CASSVAGRGETQYF. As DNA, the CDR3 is TGTGCCAGCAGCGTAGCGGGGAGAGGCGAGACCCAGTACTTC.

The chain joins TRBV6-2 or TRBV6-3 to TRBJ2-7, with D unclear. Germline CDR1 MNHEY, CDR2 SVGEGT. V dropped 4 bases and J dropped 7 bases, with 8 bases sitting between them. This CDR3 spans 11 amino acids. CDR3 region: CASSSPREQYF. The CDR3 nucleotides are TGTGCCAGCAGTTCCCCTCGGGAGCAGTACTTC.

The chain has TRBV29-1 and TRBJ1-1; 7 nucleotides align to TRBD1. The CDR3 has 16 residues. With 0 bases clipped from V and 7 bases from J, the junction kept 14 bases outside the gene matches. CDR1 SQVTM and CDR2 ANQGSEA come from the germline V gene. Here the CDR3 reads CSVEDLLPGRGNEAFF. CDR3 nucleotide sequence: TGCAGCGTTGAAGATCTTTTGCCCGGCAGGGGGAATGAAGCTTTCTTT.

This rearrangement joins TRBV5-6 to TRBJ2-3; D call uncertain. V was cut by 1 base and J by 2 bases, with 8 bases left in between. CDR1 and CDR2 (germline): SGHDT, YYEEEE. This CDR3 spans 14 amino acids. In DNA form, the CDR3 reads TGTGCCAGCAGCTTGTTCCAGGCCACAGATACGCAGTATTTT. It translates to CASSLFQATDTQYF.

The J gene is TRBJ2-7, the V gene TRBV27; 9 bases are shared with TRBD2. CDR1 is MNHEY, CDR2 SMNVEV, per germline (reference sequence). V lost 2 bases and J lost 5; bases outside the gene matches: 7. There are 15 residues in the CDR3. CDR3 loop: CASSLGSGGMNEQYF. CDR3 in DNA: TGTGCCAGCAGTTTAGGGAGCGGGGGGATGAACGAGCAGTACTTC.

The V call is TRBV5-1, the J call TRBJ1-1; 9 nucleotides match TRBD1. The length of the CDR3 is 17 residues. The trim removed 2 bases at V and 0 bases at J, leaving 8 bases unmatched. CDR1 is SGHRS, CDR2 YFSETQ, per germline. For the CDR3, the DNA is TGCGCCAGCAGCTTTAAACAGGGGGCCTTTATGAACACTGAAGCTTTCTTT. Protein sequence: CASSFKQGAFMNTEAFF.

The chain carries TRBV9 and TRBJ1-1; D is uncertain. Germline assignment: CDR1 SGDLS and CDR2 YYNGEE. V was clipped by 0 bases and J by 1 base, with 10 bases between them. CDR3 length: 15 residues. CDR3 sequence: CASSVVETPNTEAFF. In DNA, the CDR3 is TGTGCCAGCAGCGTAGTGGAGACCCCGAACACTGAAGCTTTCTTT.

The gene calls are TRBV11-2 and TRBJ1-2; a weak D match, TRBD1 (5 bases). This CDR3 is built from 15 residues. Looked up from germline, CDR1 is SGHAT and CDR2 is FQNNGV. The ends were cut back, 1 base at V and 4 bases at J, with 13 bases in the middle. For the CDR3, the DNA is TGTGCCAGCAGCTTAGGGGGCCAGGAACTCTATGGCTACACCTTC. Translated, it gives CASSLGGQELYGYTF.

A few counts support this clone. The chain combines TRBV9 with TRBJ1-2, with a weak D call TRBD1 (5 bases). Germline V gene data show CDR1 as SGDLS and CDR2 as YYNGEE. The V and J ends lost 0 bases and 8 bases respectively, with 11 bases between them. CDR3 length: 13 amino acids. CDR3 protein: CASSVGGWKGYTF. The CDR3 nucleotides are TGTGCCAGCAGCGTAGGGGGCTGGAAGGGCTACACCTTC.

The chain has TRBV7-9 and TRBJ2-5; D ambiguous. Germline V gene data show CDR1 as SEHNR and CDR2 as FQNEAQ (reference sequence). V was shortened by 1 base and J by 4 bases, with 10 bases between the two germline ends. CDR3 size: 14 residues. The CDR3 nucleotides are TGTGCCAGCAGCTTAGGGCCAGCTGCAGAGACCCAGTACTTC. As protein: CASSLGPAAETQYF.